Detailed here is one T cell receptor (beta chain). The data belong to a study of T-cell memory formation after mild COVID-19. Using its own MiXCR run on the 5' RACE reads, TCRdb lists one record per CDR3 protein. Of 550,000 to 600,000 distinct CDR3 sequences detected, roughly 22% appear once; the ten largest clones hold roughly 8.1%. Sequencing used PBMCs or a T cell subset sorted from them (not recorded which). This TCR derives from an adult woman who had mild COVID-19 (a few samples of this study predate the infection). Cell type and time point are not known.

CDR3 sequence: CASRHRDISYEQYF. The CDR3 DNA sequence: TGTGCCAGCAGGCACCGGGACATAAGCTACGAGCAGTACTTC. The V gene is TRBV6-6, the J gene TRBJ2-7, with D perhaps TRBD1 (6 bases). There are 14 residues in the CDR3. The V and J ends lost 6 bases and 3 bases respectively, with 15 bases between them. CDR1 is MNHNY and CDR2 is SVGAGI in the germline V gene (reference sequence).